Here is one TCR beta chain with its context. The data were taken from a study of blood T cell repertoires in COVID-19. Data came from immunoSEQ multiplex PCR; TCRdb stores just in-frame clones and leaves some out. The table records 120,000 to 150,000 clones, approximately 80% of them present only once. This CDR3 region has 16 residues. Trimming pared 2 bases from V and 0 bases from J, leaving 13 bases between. Germline CDR1 MNHEY, CDR2 SVGAGI. The receptor was derived from a middle-aged woman with active or convalescent COVID-19. Sequencing used peripheral blood. The V gene is TRBV6-5, the J gene TRBJ1-1, with a weak D call TRBD1 (6 bases). The DNA of the CDR3 is TGTGCCAGCAGTTACGGGGCAGGGGTATTGAACACTGAAGCTTTCTTT. This gives the protein CASSYGAGVLNTEAFF.